The clone carrying this T cell receptor beta chain was detected only once. The antigen is not known. This entry belongs to a study of brain T cells in children with intractable seizures. Study-level findings and limits: Viral specificity was inferred only from CDR3 similarity; HCMV serostatus was unknown. Clones missing pre-surgery may reflect undersampling of that blood sample.

Time point in this sample: blood from clinic visit 5 months post-surgery; TSC patient then seizure free. Only cases whose brain tissue showed the highest T cell transcript signatures were sequenced. Before surgery, patients took at least one anti-epileptic drug. The data were produced by immunoSEQ multiplex PCR, yet TCRdb's version contains in-frame clones alone and is incomplete. The sample gives about 340,000 clones, about 94% of which show up once; about 5.8% is in the top ten. The CDR3 runs 19 residues. The trim removed 6 bases at V and 0 bases at J, leaving 15 bases unmatched. Germline CDR1 is MNHEY and CDR2 is SMNVEV (reference sequence).

The sequences come from peripheral blood, collected less than 6 months after surgery. This clonotype originated in a boy in the first two years of life with tuberous sclerosis and intractable seizures. The V call is TRBV27, the J call TRBJ1-3; TRBD1 matches 9 bases. As DNA, the CDR3 is TGTGCCAGCAGCCATACCGCTCGGGGACAGGGCCCCTCTGGAAACACCATATATTTT. Translating gives CASSHTARGQGPSGNTIYF.